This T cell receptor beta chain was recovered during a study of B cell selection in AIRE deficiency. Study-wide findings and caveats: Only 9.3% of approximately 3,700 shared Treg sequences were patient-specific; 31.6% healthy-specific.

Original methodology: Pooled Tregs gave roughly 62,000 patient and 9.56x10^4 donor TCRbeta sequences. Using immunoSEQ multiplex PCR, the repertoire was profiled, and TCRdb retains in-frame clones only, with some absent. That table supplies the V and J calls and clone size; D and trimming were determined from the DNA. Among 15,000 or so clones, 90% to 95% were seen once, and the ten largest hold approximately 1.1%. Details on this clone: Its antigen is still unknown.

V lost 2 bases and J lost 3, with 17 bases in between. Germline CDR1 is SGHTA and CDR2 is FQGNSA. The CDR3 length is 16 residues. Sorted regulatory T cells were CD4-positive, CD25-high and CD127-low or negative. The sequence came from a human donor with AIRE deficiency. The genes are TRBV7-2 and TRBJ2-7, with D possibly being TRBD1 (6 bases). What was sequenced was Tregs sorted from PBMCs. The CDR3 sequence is CASSLSPAGVDYEQYF. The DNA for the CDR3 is TGTGCCAGCAGCTTATCGCCCGCAGGGGTCGACTACGAGCAGTACTTC.